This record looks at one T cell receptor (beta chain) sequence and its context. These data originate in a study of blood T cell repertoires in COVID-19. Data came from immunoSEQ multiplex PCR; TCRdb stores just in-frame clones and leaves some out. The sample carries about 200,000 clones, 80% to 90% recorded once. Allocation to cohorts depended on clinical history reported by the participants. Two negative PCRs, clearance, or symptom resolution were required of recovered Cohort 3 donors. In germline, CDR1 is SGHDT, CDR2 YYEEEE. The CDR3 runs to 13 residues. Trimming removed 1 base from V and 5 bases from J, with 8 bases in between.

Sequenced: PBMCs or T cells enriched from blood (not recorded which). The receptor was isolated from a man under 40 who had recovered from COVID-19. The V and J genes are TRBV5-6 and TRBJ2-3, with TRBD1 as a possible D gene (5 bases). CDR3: CASSLRGGDTQYF. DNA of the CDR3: TGTGCCAGCAGCTTGAGGGGTGGAGATACGCAGTATTTT.